The T cell receptor beta chain described here comes from a study of T cells expressing NK-cell markers. Study-level information: Out of eight donors sequenced, seven tested HCMV-seropositive and the remaining one seronegative.

Study-wide results and limits: Similarly, these clonotypes led the CD3+CD56-NKG2C+ fraction as well in several donors. For roughly 6 donors, the dominant NKG2C+ clonotypes made up about 1.0-7.0% of their CD8+ T cells.

The CDR3 extends over 14 amino acids. Notes on this clonotype: Its antigen is not known.

Scientists made TCR beta cDNA using 5'RACE template switching with UMIs. From its re-call of the 5' RACE reads, TCRdb lists each CDR3 protein once, without DNA. Its table lists 550,000 to 600,000 distinct CDR3 sequences. The sequence was obtained from a man between 18 and 29 years old in good health. V gene TRBV12-3 or TRBV12-4 combines with J gene TRBJ1-6; TCRdb's D call, TRBD1, is unchecked because there is no DNA. Material for sequencing was blood T cells: a sorted CD56 or NKG2C T cell subset, CD4+ or CD8+ T cells, or bulk PBMC T cells (not recorded which). The CDR3 region is CASSQPTGQSPLHF.